This is a list of T cell receptor beta chains from one sample in a study of Ad26.COV2.S vaccination and SARS-CoV-2 variants. Sequencing was performed with immunoSEQ multiplex PCR; in TCRdb, only in-frame clones are kept and a portion is missing. The data contain roughly 300,000 clones, 88% of them singletons. Sequenced here: peripheral blood, sampled in a trial of Ad26.COV2.S vaccine versus placebo. The receptors derive from a person between 18 and 65 years old who received the Ad26.COV2.S COVID-19 vaccine or a placebo. Each CDR3 is given with its conserved first and last residue. D genes are given only for firm matches. Clone size is shown for a subset of rows, as once, few, many or a class of expanded clone.

-	TRBV6-2/TRBV6-3	few	TRBJ1-5	CASSYDRRNQPQHF	TGTGCCAGCAGTTACGACAGACGCAATCAGCCCCAGCATTTT
TRBD1	TRBV18	-	TRBJ1-4	CASSPDRGEGEKLFF	TGTGCCAGCTCACCGGACAGGGGGGAAGGTGAAAAACTGTTTTTT
TRBD1	TRBV3-1/TRBV3-2	-	TRBJ1-2	CASSPTRTGGGYTF	TGTGCCAGCAGCCCTACCCGGACAGGAGGGGGCTACACCTTC
-	TRBV30	-	TRBJ2-7	CAWSPGQRPSYEQYF	TGTGCCTGGAGCCCGGGACAACGCCCGTCCTACGAGCAGTACTTC
TRBD1	TRBV5-1	-	TRBJ2-7	CASRVAGTATYEQYF	TGCGCCAGCAGGGTCGCCGGGACAGCGACCTACGAGCAGTACTTC
TRBD2	TRBV19	few	TRBJ2-1	CASSISGRSYNEQFF	TGTGCCAGTAGTATAAGCGGGAGGAGCTACAATGAGCAGTTCTTC
-	TRBV7-2	-	TRBJ2-3	CASSLGKGPDTQYF	TGTGCCAGCAGCTTAGGAAAGGGCCCAGATACGCAGTATTTT
TRBD1	TRBV7-2	-	TRBJ2-7	CASSLVPGGSYEQYF	TGTGCCAGCAGCTTAGTACCAGGGGGTTCCTACGAGCAGTACTTC
-	TRBV28	-	TRBJ2-1	CASSIQSSSYNEQFF	TGTGCCAGCAGTATCCAAAGTAGCTCCTACAATGAGCAGTTCTTC
-	TRBV11-2	-	TRBJ1-1	CASSRRRVGAEAFF	TGTGCCAGCAGCCGAAGAAGGGTAGGCGCTGAAGCTTTCTTT
TRBD1	TRBV5-4	-	TRBJ1-5	CASSLGQGSGQPQHF	TGTGCCAGCAGCTTGGGACAGGGATCGGGCCAGCCCCAGCATTTT
-	TRBV7-9	-	TRBJ2-7	CASQLTQESSYEQYF	TGTGCCAGCCAACTAACACAGGAGAGCTCCTACGAGCAGTACTTC
-	TRBV28	once	TRBJ2-1	CAITRSGDEQFF	TGTGCCATAACCCGGAGCGGCGATGAGCAGTTCTTC
-	TRBV6-2/TRBV6-3	once	TRBJ2-7	CASSGSKGGIAVTYEQYF	TGTGCCAGCAGTGGTTCGAAGGGGGGGATAGCGGTCACCTACGAGCAGTACTTC
TRBD1	TRBV19	-	TRBJ2-7	CASSSSPGQRYEQYF	TGTGCCAGTAGTTCGTCCCCGGGACAGCGATACGAGCAGTACTTC
-	TRBV30	-	TRBJ1-4	CAWRGATNEKLFF	TGTGCCTGGAGAGGCGCAACTAATGAAAAACTGTTTTTT
TRBD1	TRBV15	-	TRBJ1-1	CATSREGTVPNTEAFF	TGTGCCACCAGCAGAGAGGGGACAGTACCGAACACTGAAGCTTTCTTT
-	TRBV7-7	-	TRBJ2-2	CASSLTSLKNTGELFF	TGTGCCAGCAGCCTAACTAGTTTAAAGAACACCGGGGAGCTGTTTTTT
-	TRBV9	-	TRBJ2-2	CASSDFGGLANTGELFF	TGTGCCAGCAGCGACTTCGGGGGGCTTGCGAACACCGGGGAGCTGTTTTTT
-	TRBV29-1	-	TRBJ2-7	CSGTDSYEQYF	TGCAGCGGGACGGACTCCTACGAGCAGTACTTC
-	TRBV25-1	-	TRBJ1-1	CASSESRGDTEAFF	TGTGCCAGCAGTGAATCGAGGGGGGACACTGAAGCTTTCTTT
TRBD2	TRBV9	-	TRBJ2-1	CASSVGLAGYNEQFF	TGTGCCAGCAGCGTAGGGCTAGCGGGTTACAATGAGCAGTTCTTC
TRBD1	TRBV7-8	few	TRBJ1-5	CASSRRTGIISNQPQHF	TGTGCCAGCAGCCGACGGACAGGGATTATAAGCAATCAGCCCCAGCATTTT
TRBD1	TRBV9	-	TRBJ2-5	CASSQLGQPLQETQYF	TGTGCCAGCAGCCAATTGGGACAGCCTCTCCAAGAGACCCAGTACTTC
TRBD2	TRBV19	once	TRBJ2-5	CASSLPGGWGETQYF	TGTGCCAGTAGTTTACCGGGAGGATGGGGCGAGACCCAGTACTTC
-	TRBV4-1	once	TRBJ1-4	CASSQEASTNEKLFF	TGCGCCAGCAGCCAAGAAGCCTCAACTAATGAAAAACTGTTTTTT
-	TRBV4-3	-	TRBJ2-7	CASSQDRKGQGGIYEQYF	TGCGCCAGCAGCCAAGATAGGAAAGGACAGGGAGGGATCTACGAGCAGTACTTC
TRBD1	TRBV6-6	-	TRBJ1-5	CASHRGQSNQPQHF	TGTGCCAGCCACAGGGGGCAGAGCAATCAGCCCCAGCATTTT
TRBD2	TRBV7-7	-	TRBJ2-5	CASSRTSGGRTETQYF	TGTGCCAGCAGCCGGACCTCGGGGGGGAGGACAGAGACCCAGTACTTC
TRBD1	TRBV27	-	TRBJ2-6	CASSPATGANSGANVLTF	TGTGCCAGCAGTCCCGCGACAGGGGCCAACTCTGGGGCCAACGTCCTGACTTTC
-	TRBV21-1	once	TRBJ1-2	CASSNFMEGNYGYTF	TGTGCCAGCAGCAATTTCATGGAGGGTAACTATGGCTACACCTTC
-	TRBV2	-	TRBJ2-7	CASSLDGTYEQYF	TGTGCCAGCAGTTTAGACGGAACCTACGAGCAGTACTTC
-	TRBV13	-	TRBJ2-1	CASSFYPYRERLHSSYNEQFF	TGTGCCAGCAGCTTTTACCCCTATCGCGAGCGGCTACACAGCTCCTACAATGAGCAGTTCTTC
-	TRBV29-1	-	TRBJ2-1	CSVARSHYNEQFF	TGCAGCGTTGCCAGGAGTCACTACAATGAGCAGTTCTTC
TRBD1	TRBV19	-	TRBJ1-2	CASSISSDRPNYGYTF	TGTGCCAGTAGTATATCGTCGGACAGGCCGAACTATGGCTACACCTTC
-	TRBV12-3/TRBV12-4	-	TRBJ2-6	CASTQAGANVLTF	TGTGCCAGCACTCAAGCTGGGGCCAACGTCCTGACTTTC
-	TRBV10-3	-	TRBJ1-3	CAISVGNSGNTIYF	TGTGCCATCAGTGTCGGAAACTCTGGAAACACCATATATTTT
-	TRBV9	-	TRBJ2-5	CASSVAPRKETQYF	TGTGCCAGCAGCGTAGCCCCCAGGAAAGAGACCCAGTACTTC
TRBD1	TRBV7-2	-	TRBJ2-5	CASSFQTGVQETQYF	TGTGCCAGCAGCTTCCAGACAGGGGTTCAAGAGACCCAGTACTTC
TRBD1	TRBV30	-	TRBJ1-5	CAWGAGQGAYQPQHF	TGTGCCTGGGGCGCGGGGCAGGGGGCCTATCAGCCCCAGCATTTT
-	TRBV7-8	-	TRBJ2-7	CASSVTDYEQYF	TGTGCCAGCAGCGTCACGGACTACGAGCAGTACTTC
TRBD1	TRBV29-1	once	TRBJ2-7	CSGATGAANEQYF	TGCAGCGGAGCGACAGGGGCAGCTAACGAGCAGTACTTC
-	TRBV6-5	-	TRBJ2-7	CASSSWPTGYQQYF	TGTGCCAGCAGTAGCTGGCCTACAGGTTACCAGCAGTACTTC
-	TRBV7-3	-	TRBJ2-1	CASSQGLSNEQFF	TGTGCCAGCAGCCAGGGTTTAAGCAATGAGCAGTTCTTC
TRBD2	TRBV14	-	TRBJ2-1	CASSQLLAGKSVYNEQFF	TGTGCCAGCAGCCAATTACTAGCGGGAAAATCTGTGTACAATGAGCAGTTCTTC